This T cell receptor beta chain was found in a study of early T cells in non-severe SARS-CoV-2 infection. Study-wide context: The input, bulk RNA from unsorted whole blood, was sequenced, and chains were unpaired. General observations from the study: The study's VDJdb matching favored anti-spike CD8 responses and missed private and CD4 specificities.

The CDR3 is 13 residues long. Germline-derived CDR1 and CDR2 are SEHNR and FQNEAQ (reference sequence). The V and J ends lost 5 bases and 4 bases, in that order; junction bases with no gene match: 3. This clonotype was seen repeatedly, ten times or more. The antigen remains undetermined. As part of library construction, unique molecular identifiers were attached to individual cDNA molecules. TCRdb reprocessed the 5' RACE reads via MiXCR and lists one record per CDR3 protein. The sample consists of 24,000 or so distinct CDR3 sequences, less than 5% of them appearing once. Specimen: whole blood. V is TRBV7-9 and J is TRBJ1-1, with 8 bases lining up with TRBD1. The origin of this receptor is an adult who was a healthcare worker with PCR-confirmed SARS-CoV-2 infection or an uninfected control (not recorded which). CDR3 nucleotide sequence: TGTGCCAGCAGCGCGACAGGGGTCACTGAAGCTTTCTTT. Residues: CASSATGVTEAFF.